The present entry profiles one TCR beta chain with its context. Its antigen is still unknown. After removal of 5 bases from V and 2 bases from J, the junction contained 4 bases not matched to a gene. CDR1 is PRHDT and CDR2 is FYEKMQ in the germline V gene (reference sequence). The CDR3 length is 15 residues. The sample is drawn from a study of cytomegalovirus exposure and HLA in healthy donors. Study results and limitations: A few CMV-associated chains were confirmed in vitro to be specific for CMV antigens. TCR beta chain V- and J-gene trimming was linked, in a later analysis, to a missense variant in DCLRE1C. The HLA-A and HLA-B alleles of most subjects were reportedly predicted accurately from TCR beta sequences.

This PCR relied on a set of 60 Vbeta primers and 13 Jbeta primers. Here immunoSEQ multiplex PCR was the method, and the copy in TCRdb shows in-frame clones only, minus some. Here the sample table reports 75,000 to 85,000 clones. V is TRBV13 and J is TRBJ2-7, with 12 bases that match TRBD2. The clonotype comes from a man between 18 and 29 years old in good health and CMV-seropositive. The sample taken for sequencing was PBMCs. This CDR3 is CASSARTSGTYEQYF. The DNA of the CDR3 is TGTGCCAGCAGCGCCCGGACTAGCGGGACCTACGAGCAGTACTTC.